The entry that follows covers one T cell receptor beta chain sequence. Its antigen is still unknown. The source of the sample is a study of T cells in Graves' hyperthyroidism and ophthalmopathy. General study results and limits: A model of 13 V-J pairs discriminated ophthalmopathy from stable hyperthyroidism. Blood also showed most of the thyroid clonotypes that were expanded above 0.001. Ophthalmopathy got predicted by the model a median approximately six months before its onset.

CDR1 is SGHRS, CDR2 YFSETQ, per germline. The CDR3 length is 15 residues. After removal of 4 bases from V and 1 base from J, the junction contained 5 bases not matched to a gene. The TCR beta CDR3 regions underwent amplification using RNA transcripts as the source. The TCR CDR3 was amplified in a first-round RT-PCR using the HTBI primer set. TCRdb re-analysed the multiplex PCR reads in MiXCR, keeping a single row per CDR3 protein. The table has a few hundred thousand distinct CDR3 sequences, 15% to 18% seen once. When hyperthyroidism was first diagnosed, the blood sample was taken, preceding any ophthalmopathy symptoms.

This rearrangement joins TRBV5-1 to TRBJ2-7; 10 bases are a match to TRBD1. This sequence was found in a woman in her late teens or twenties with Graves' hyperthyroidism that later progressed to Graves' ophthalmopathy. The sequenced sample consisted of blood. CDR3 nucleotides: TGCGCCAGCAGCATAGGACAGGGGGGGTCCTACGAGCAGTACTTC. Amino acids: CASSIGQGGSYEQYF. Using reference TRBV5-1 and TRBJ2-7 for the parts outside the CDR3, the full variable domain is KAGVTQTPRYLIKTRGQQVTLSCSPISGHRSVSWYQQTPGQGLQFLFEYFSETQRNKGNFPGRFSGRQFSNSRSEMNVSTLELGDSALYLCASSIGQGGSYEQYFGPGTRLTVT.